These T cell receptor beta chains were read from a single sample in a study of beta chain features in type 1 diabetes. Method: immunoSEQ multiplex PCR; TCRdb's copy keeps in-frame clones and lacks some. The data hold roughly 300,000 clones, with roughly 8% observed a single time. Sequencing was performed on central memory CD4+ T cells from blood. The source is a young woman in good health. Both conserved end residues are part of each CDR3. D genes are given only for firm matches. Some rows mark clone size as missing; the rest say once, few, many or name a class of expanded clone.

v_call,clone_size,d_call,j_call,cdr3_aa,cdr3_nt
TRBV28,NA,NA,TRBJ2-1,CASSWGSYNEQFF,TGTGCCAGCAGTTGGGGCTCCTACAATGAGCAGTTCTTC
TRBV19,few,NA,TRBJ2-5,CASSPIWPNEGQETQYF,TGTGCCAGTAGCCCGATATGGCCAAACGAGGGGCAAGAGACCCAGTACTTC
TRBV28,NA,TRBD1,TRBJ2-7,CASMGQGYEQYF,TGTGCCAGCATGGGACAGGGATACGAGCAGTACTTC
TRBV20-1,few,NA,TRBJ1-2,CSASVLYGYTF,TGCAGTGCTAGCGTTTTATATGGCTACACCTTC
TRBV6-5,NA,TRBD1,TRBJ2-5,CASSYSRDRGETQYF,TGTGCCAGCAGTTACTCGAGGGACAGGGGGGAGACCCAGTACTTC
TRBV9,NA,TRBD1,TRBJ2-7,CASSARQGDEQYF,TGTGCCAGCAGCGCCCGGCAGGGGGACGAGCAGTACTTC
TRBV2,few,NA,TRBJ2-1,CARRTVNPSRNEQFF,TGTGCCAGGAGGACAGTTAATCCGAGCCGCAATGAGCAGTTCTTC
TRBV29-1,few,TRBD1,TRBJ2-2,CSVDFDRGSGELFF,TGCAGCGTTGATTTCGACAGGGGATCCGGGGAGCTGTTTTTT
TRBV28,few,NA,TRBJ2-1,CASSSDLPGIDNEQFF,TGTGCCAGCAGTTCGGACTTACCGGGAATCGACAATGAGCAGTTCTTC
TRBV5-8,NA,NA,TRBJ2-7,CASSSRQGYAEQYF,TGTGCCAGCAGCTCTCGTCAGGGATATGCCGAGCAGTACTTC
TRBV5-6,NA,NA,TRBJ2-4,CASSLEGNVKNIQHF,TGTGCCAGCAGCTTGGAGGGGAACGTCAAAAACATTCAGCACTTC
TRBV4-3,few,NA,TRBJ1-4,CASSQEWNRLYEKLFF,TGCGCCAGCAGCCAAGAGTGGAACAGGTTGTATGAAAAACTGTTTTTT
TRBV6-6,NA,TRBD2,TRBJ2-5,CAISPFEGGETQYF,TGTGCCATCAGCCCATTTGAGGGAGGGGAGACCCAGTACTTC
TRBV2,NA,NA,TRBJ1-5,CASSARSTGQPQHF,TGTGCCAGCAGTGCAAGAAGCACGGGGCAGCCCCAGCATTTT
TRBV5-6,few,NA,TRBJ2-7,CASSLGQYEQYF,TGTGCCAGCAGCTTGGGACAGTACGAGCAGTACTTC
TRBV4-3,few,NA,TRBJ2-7,CASSLAPGSAYEQYF,TGCGCCAGCAGCCTCGCCCCGGGTTCCGCCTACGAGCAGTACTTC
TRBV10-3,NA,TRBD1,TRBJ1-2,CAISERSLGQGFDYGYTF,TGTGCCATCAGTGAGCGTTCTTTGGGACAGGGGTTTGACTATGGCTACACCTTC
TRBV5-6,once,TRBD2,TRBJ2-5,CASSRTGWTSGRRGETQYF,TGTGCCAGCAGCAGAACCGGATGGACTAGCGGGAGGCGGGGAGAGACCCAGTACTTC
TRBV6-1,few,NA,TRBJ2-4,CASSESYNRNIQYF,TGTGCCAGCAGTGAATCATACAATCGAAACATTCAGTACTTC
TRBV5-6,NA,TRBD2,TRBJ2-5,CASSKGLVLETQYF,TGTGCCAGCAGCAAAGGACTAGTTCTAGAGACCCAGTACTTC
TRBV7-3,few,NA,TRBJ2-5,CASSLMGGEETQYF,TGTGCCAGCAGCTTAATGGGTGGGGAAGAGACCCAGTACTTC
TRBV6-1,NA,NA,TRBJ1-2,CASPDPNYGYTF,TGTGCCAGCCCTGACCCTAACTATGGCTACACCTTC
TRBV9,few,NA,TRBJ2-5,CASSVDPGMVRGQYF,TGTGCCAGCAGCGTAGATCCAGGGATGGTTAGGGGCCAGTACTTC
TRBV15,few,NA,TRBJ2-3,CATSIGTRGDTQYF,TGTGCCACCAGCATCGGGACCCGCGGAGATACGCAGTATTTT
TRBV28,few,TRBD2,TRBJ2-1,CASSLRETYNEQFF,TGTGCCAGCAGTTTGCGGGAGACCTACAATGAGCAGTTCTTC